The rows below give T cell receptor beta chains drawn from one sample of a study of blood T cell repertoires in COVID-19. Sequenced by immunoSEQ multiplex PCR; TCRdb stores in-frame clones only, minus some. The table records approximately 120,000 clones, around 89% of them present only once. Sequenced material: peripheral blood. Source of these receptors: a human donor in a cohort sampled during active COVID-19. CDR3s include the opening cysteine and the closing phenylalanine or tryptophan. A D gene is named only where the DNA matches it firmly. Size tells how often a clone was seen (once, few, many) or the class of an expanded clone, and some rows leave it out.

CDR3 length	clone size	J gene	D gene	V gene	CDR3 protein	CDR3 DNA
13	NA	TRBJ2-1	NA	TRBV5-6	CASSTTGGNEQFF	TGTGCCAGCAGCACGACAGGTGGCAATGAGCAGTTCTTC
15	NA	TRBJ1-2	NA	TRBV13	CASSLRGTGNYGYTF	TGTGCCAGCAGCTTAAGGGGTACAGGGAACTATGGCTACACCTTC
14	NA	TRBJ1-2	NA	TRBV6-5	CASNVPGRLRGYTF	TGTGCCAGCAATGTTCCGGGTAGGTTGAGAGGCTACACCTTC
12	NA	TRBJ1-2	NA	TRBV9	CASSPLGYGYTF	TGTGCCAGCAGCCCCCTAGGCTATGGCTACACCTTC
15	NA	TRBJ2-7	TRBD2	TRBV28	CASSFGGGLPYEQYF	TGTGCCAGCAGTTTCGGCGGGGGGCTCCCCTACGAGCAGTACTTC
17	NA	TRBJ2-1	TRBD2	TRBV5-1	CASSLEASGGSYNEQFF	TGCGCCAGCAGCTTGGAGGCTAGCGGGGGCTCCTACAATGAGCAGTTCTTC
13	NA	TRBJ1-4	NA	TRBV2	CASMERLKEKLFF	TGTGCCAGCATGGAGCGGTTGAAGGAAAAACTGTTTTTT
15	NA	TRBJ1-4	NA	TRBV27	CASRTGSWGNEKLFF	TGTGCCAGCAGAACAGGGTCATGGGGTAATGAAAAACTGTTTTTT
18	NA	TRBJ1-1	TRBD1	TRBV10-1	CASSPPGQPNSGNTEAFF	TGCGCCAGCAGCCCCCCGGGACAGCCTAATTCGGGGAACACTGAAGCTTTCTTT
16	once	TRBJ1-5	TRBD1	TRBV19	CASSGGQGLGNQPQHF	TGTGCCAGTAGTGGGGGACAGGGGCTCGGCAATCAGCCCCAGCATTTT
14	NA	TRBJ2-7	NA	TRBV21-1	CASSKGQYSYEQYF	TGTGCCAGCAGCAAAGGGCAGTATTCCTACGAGCAGTACTTC
13	NA	TRBJ2-2	NA	TRBV27	CASSPQGNGELFF	TGTGCCAGCAGTCCTCAGGGGAACGGGGAGCTGTTTTTT
14	NA	TRBJ1-1	NA	TRBV11-3	CASSLIQGNTEAFF	TGTGCCAGCAGCTTAATCCAGGGGAACACTGAAGCTTTCTTT
17	NA	TRBJ2-3	TRBD2	TRBV5-1	CASSARLAGVRTDTQYF	TGCGCCAGCAGCGCAAGACTAGCGGGAGTGAGAACAGATACGCAGTATTTT
16	NA	TRBJ2-3	NA	TRBV5-8	CASSLVRTPSTDTQYF	TGTGCCAGCAGCTTAGTCCGGACACCAAGCACAGATACGCAGTATTTT
16	NA	TRBJ2-7	TRBD2	TRBV6-2/TRBV6-3	CASSYGLGGRRHEQYF	TGTGCCAGCAGTTACGGACTCGGCGGGAGGCGCCACGAGCAGTACTTC
15	NA	TRBJ2-2	NA	TRBV6-1	CASSQARGYTGELFF	TGTGCCAGCAGTCAAGCAAGGGGTTACACCGGGGAGCTGTTTTTT
16	NA	TRBJ2-5	TRBD2	TRBV7-7	CASSKLAGAAGETQYF	TGTGCCAGCAGCAAGTTAGCGGGCGCCGCGGGAGAGACCCAGTACTTC
19	NA	TRBJ2-7	TRBD2	TRBV4-3	CASSQESWPTSGVMNEQYF	TGCGCCAGCAGCCAAGAAAGCTGGCCGACTAGCGGAGTGATGAACGAGCAGTACTTC
16	NA	TRBJ1-4	TRBD1	TRBV5-6	CASSWGQGAGNEKLFF	TGTGCCAGCAGCTGGGGACAGGGGGCGGGGAATGAAAAACTGTTTTTT
15	few	TRBJ2-5	TRBD2	TRBV14	CASSQLAGGAETQYF	TGTGCCAGCAGCCAACTAGCGGGAGGAGCAGAGACCCAGTACTTC
14	once	TRBJ2-3	NA	TRBV9	CASSVVGPVITQYF	TGTGCCAGCAGCGTAGTTGGGCCCGTGATCACGCAGTATTTT
13	few	TRBJ1-2	TRBD1	TRBV6-5	CASSRRQGAGYTF	TGTGCCAGCAGTCGGAGACAGGGGGCTGGCTACACCTTC
15	NA	TRBJ1-5	NA	TRBV2	CASSLDGGRNQPQHF	TGTGCCAGCAGTTTGGACGGAGGGCGCAATCAGCCCCAGCATTTT
15	NA	TRBJ1-1	NA	TRBV19	CASKMGHNMNTEAFF	TGTGCCAGTAAAATGGGGCACAACATGAACACTGAAGCTTTCTTT
17	NA	TRBJ2-6	TRBD2	TRBV6-6	CASSQQRPAGGANVLTF	TGTGCCAGCAGTCAACAGCGTCCAGCGGGGGGGGCCAACGTCCTGACTTTC
12	NA	TRBJ2-7	NA	TRBV2	CASSVSSYEQYF	TGTGCCAGCAGTGTCAGTTCCTACGAGCAGTACTTC
14	NA	TRBJ2-7	TRBD2	TRBV9	CASSRTSGKSEQYF	TGTGCCAGCAGCAGGACTAGCGGGAAGAGCGAGCAGTACTTC
14	NA	TRBJ2-3	NA	TRBV4-1	CASSQGARTDTQYF	TGCGCCAGCAGCCAAGGGGCACGCACAGATACGCAGTATTTT
16	NA	TRBJ2-7	TRBD2	TRBV7-8	CASSLVREAREGEQYF	TGTGCCAGCAGCTTAGTCCGGGAGGCCCGAGAGGGCGAGCAGTACTTC
15	NA	TRBJ2-7	TRBD2	TRBV6-2/TRBV6-3	CASSYGRDLSYEQYF	TGTGCCAGCAGTTACGGGAGGGACCTCTCCTACGAGCAGTACTTC
16	NA	TRBJ2-1	TRBD2	TRBV7-8	CASSSASSGGAVEQFF	TGTGCCAGCAGCTCCGCGTCTAGCGGGGGGGCCGTTGAGCAGTTCTTC
17	NA	TRBJ2-7	NA	TRBV7-2	CASSLLGGGGRSYEQYF	TGTGCCAGCAGCTTATTAGGGGGAGGGGGGCGCTCCTACGAGCAGTACTTC
13	NA	TRBJ1-4	NA	TRBV15	CATSRPTGEKLFF	TGTGCCACCAGCAGGCCAACAGGGGAAAAACTGTTTTTT
16	NA	TRBJ2-3	TRBD2	TRBV5-1	CASRQKLAAYTDTQYF	TGCGCCAGCAGGCAGAAACTAGCGGCTTACACAGATACGCAGTATTTT
11	NA	TRBJ1-6	NA	TRBV7-3	CASSLNSPLHF	TGTGCCAGCAGCCTTAATTCACCCCTCCACTTT
13	NA	TRBJ1-5	NA	TRBV19	CASTRLGGQPQHF	TGTGCCAGTACGCGGCTAGGGGGTCAGCCCCAGCATTTT
14	NA	TRBJ1-1	TRBD1	TRBV10-1	CASNRTGGNTEAFF	TGCGCCAGCAACCGGACAGGGGGAAACACTGAAGCTTTCTTT
17	NA	TRBJ2-1	TRBD2	TRBV7-3	CASSLGGSGGSYNEQFF	TGTGCCAGCAGCTTAGGGGGTAGCGGGGGCTCCTACAATGAGCAGTTCTTC
17	few	TRBJ1-1	TRBD1	TRBV5-6	CASSLAPVDREVTEAFF	TGTGCCAGCAGCTTGGCCCCCGTGGACAGGGAAGTTACTGAAGCTTTCTTT
15	NA	TRBJ2-7	NA	TRBV5-1	CASRTGGARAYEQYF	TGCGCCAGCAGAACCGGTGGGGCTCGTGCCTACGAGCAGTACTTC
15	NA	TRBJ1-5	NA	TRBV6-2/TRBV6-3	CASSPTGWGNQPQHF	TGTGCCAGCAGCCCAACAGGGTGGGGCAATCAGCCCCAGCATTTT
14	NA	TRBJ1-6	TRBD1	TRBV27	CASSEGQGGSPLHF	TGTGCCAGCAGTGAAGGACAGGGGGGTTCACCCCTCCACTTT
16	NA	TRBJ1-2	NA	TRBV5-1	CASSLRVGASNYGYTF	TGCGCCAGCAGCTTGAGGGTAGGGGCTTCCAACTATGGCTACACCTTC
15	once	TRBJ2-3	TRBD2	TRBV10-3	CAISEGGGPSDTQYF	TGTGCCATCAGTGAAGGCGGGGGGCCCTCAGATACGCAGTATTTT
14	NA	TRBJ2-3	TRBD2	TRBV4-2	CASSRKAGADTQYF	TGTGCCAGCAGCCGTAAAGCGGGGGCAGATACGCAGTATTTT
17	NA	TRBJ2-1	NA	TRBV11-2	CASSRGRGYSSYNEQFF	TGTGCCAGCAGCCGGGGTCGGGGATACTCCTCCTACAATGAGCAGTTCTTC
18	NA	TRBJ2-1	NA	TRBV5-1	CASSPGEDIGRLAWEQFF	TGCGCCAGCAGCCCCGGGGAGGACATCGGTAGGCTGGCGTGGGAGCAGTTCTTC
15	NA	TRBJ1-4	TRBD1	TRBV5-4	CASSARTGLGEKLFF	TGTGCCAGCAGCGCTCGGACAGGGCTAGGGGAAAAACTGTTTTTT
13	NA	TRBJ1-2	NA	TRBV13	CASSLGEDYGYTF	TGTGCCAGCAGCTTAGGGGAGGACTATGGCTACACCTTC
14	NA	TRBJ2-4	TRBD1	TRBV5-4	CASSKDRAQNIQYF	TGTGCCAGCAGCAAAGACAGGGCGCAAAACATTCAGTACTTC
14	NA	TRBJ2-4	TRBD1	TRBV11-1	CASSLKAGGDIQYF	TGTGCCAGCAGCTTAAAGGCAGGGGGCGACATTCAGTACTTC
16	NA	TRBJ1-1	TRBD1	TRBV7-2	CASSPRGTVPNTEAFF	TGTGCCAGCAGCCCAAGGGGGACAGTTCCGAACACTGAAGCTTTCTTT
17	NA	TRBJ2-3	TRBD2	TRBV4-2	CASSPQGITSGTDTQYF	TGTGCCAGCAGCCCGCAAGGAATCACTAGCGGCACAGATACGCAGTATTTT